The subject of this entry is one T cell receptor (beta chain). V was shortened by 1 base and J by 8 bases, with 20 bases between the two germline ends. The CDR3 is made up of 17 amino acids. Germline V gives CDR1 LNHDA, CDR2 SQIVND (reference sequence). Primers for the PCR totalled 60 Vbeta and 13 Jbeta. Clones were read by immunoSEQ multiplex PCR, and TCRdb kept only the in-frame ones, dropping some. The sample has 150,000 to 200,000 clones. The data were taken from a study of cytomegalovirus exposure and HLA in healthy donors. This chain uses TRBV19 with TRBJ1-4; unclear D gene. This TCR was recovered from a young man in good health and CMV-seronegative. Specimen: PBMCs. The CDR3 spells CASSIGAERRFNEKLFF. CDR3 DNA: TGTGCCAGTAGTATAGGGGCCGAGCGGCGATTCAACGAAAAACTGTTTTTT.